This section outlines one TCR beta chain sequence together with its context. Its antigen is currently not known. No much larger clonotype is one base removed from it; base qualities were not supplied. The meaning of the sample's treatment or condition label: 15 to 20 received Ad26.COV2.S at low or high dose, single or two shots; several received placebo; per-sample allocation not given. For vaccine and placebo recipients, repertoires were sequenced using samples collected on day 63 after the first injection. In Cohort 1b, 20 to 25 adults aged 18-55 years were enrolled at a single site in Boston, USA, between 29 July and 7 August 2020. Ad26.COV2.S was a replication-incompetent adenovirus type 26 vector expressing a prefusion-stabilized SARS-CoV-2 spike protein from the original Wuhan strain. The CDR1 and CDR2 encoded by the germline V gene are MGHDK and SYGVNS. V and J are truncated by 1 base and 8 bases respectively, leaving an intervening sequence of 12 bases. Spanning cysteine to phenylalanine, the CDR3 consists of 14 amino acids. The only DNA kept is the CDR3, 42 bases in frame from the first base.

These data come from a study of Ad26.COV2.S vaccination and SARS-CoV-2 variants (dated by TCRdb to the early 2020s). Context from the whole study: Vaccine-arm donors were drawn from COV1001, a multicentre, randomized, double-blind, placebo-controlled phase I-IIa trial of Ad26.COV2.S in healthy adults. Trial participants were randomized into five groups of five: low-dose or high-dose Ad26.COV2.S given once or twice, or placebo on both occasions. TCRbeta repertoire sequencing served as the tool for gauging how specific and how broad the SARS-CoV-2-reactive T cell receptors were following Ad26.COV2.S vaccination. The TCR-sequenced set comprised around 30 samples: about 19 Ad26.COV2.S vaccine recipients, 5 placebo recipients and 8 SARS-CoV-2 convalescent individuals. Blinding of investigators to trial group allocation was maintained during experiments and outcome assessment. Ad26.COV2.S was given intramuscularly at 5x10^10 or 1x10^11 viral particles, as a single shot or as two shots 56 days apart.

Broader findings and caveats from the paper: Vaccine and placebo recipients had similar non-spike TCR breadth, a finding consistent with the vaccine containing only spike. Higher spike-specific TCR breadth was observed in Ad26.COV2.S recipients than in placebo recipients (P = 0.0014). The authors noted that the TCR breadth and depth analyses may have underestimated total T cell responses. Comparing responses between vaccine doses or regimens was not something the study was powered to do. After vaccination, substantial breadth of spike-specific CD8+ and CD4+ T cell responses was reported.

The immunoSEQ Assay was the method used to sequence TCRbeta CDR3 regions. After extraction, genomic DNA underwent amplification by bias-controlled multiplex PCR, followed by high-throughput sequencing. Per the original workflow: To quantify the absolute abundance of every unique TCRbeta CDR3 region, sequences were collapsed and filtered. Usable DNA was measured by amplifying reference genes present in all nucleated cells, and TCRbeta template counts were normalized to that usable DNA to estimate T cell fraction. Repertoire TCRs were annotated as SARS-CoV-2-specific by exact matching of V gene, CDR3 amino acid sequence and J gene to a known reactive TCR set. The reference SARS-CoV-2 TCR set was derived from MIRA and filtered for enrichment in COVID-19-positive ImmuneCODE repertoires, a step that removed public or cross-reactive TCRs. Using the MIRA antigens, annotated TCRs were further analysed by specific ORF or by position within an ORF. Breadth was defined as annotated unique rearrangements over total unique productive rearrangements; depth was the summed frequency of those rearrangements. TCR breadth was compared between groups using two-sided Wilcoxon rank-sum tests. In its TCRdb copy, this immuneACCESS table keeps in-frame sequences only and misses some clones. Where compared with another copy, unresolved V genes explain less than half of these, and the others have no known cause. The DNA gave D and trimming, while V, J and clone size come from that table. The sample profile shows 200,000 to 300,000 clones; around 85% of them were found once. The ten largest clones capture roughly 3% of the sample.

The starting material was peripheral blood, obtained in a trial of Ad26.COV2.S vaccine versus placebo. This TCR was recovered from a person aged 18-60 years who received the Ad26.COV2.S COVID-19 vaccine or a placebo. Rearrangement joined TRBV25-1 to TRBJ2-1, with the identity of the D gene unclear. CDR3 loop: CASSESWDRDEQFF. The DNA reads as follows: TGTGCCAGCAGTGAATCCTGGGATCGAGATGAGCAGTTCTTC.